The source of this T cell receptor (beta chain) is a study of T cells after yellow fever vaccination. The overall study: In the case of low-cell-number fractions, SMART-Seq v4 Ultra Low Input was used for preparation. Findings and caveats of the study: High-abundance clonotypes from the bulk population could contaminate FACS-sorted repertoires. Clones that expanded after primary vaccination mostly reappeared after the booster (nearly 98% CD4, approximately 85% CD8).

MiXCR, applied by TCRdb to the 5' RACE reads, yields one record per CDR3 protein. Of approximately 160,000 distinct CDR3 sequences in the sample, about a tenth were seen once. The CDR3 totals 14 residues. CDR1 is SEHNR, CDR2 FQNEAQ, per germline (reference sequence). With 1 base removed from V and 11 bases from J, the gap between germline ends came to 17 bases. On this clonotype: Its antigen is undetermined.

The origin of this receptor is a man younger than 35 who received the YFV17D yellow fever vaccine. This specimen consisted of CD8+ T cells sorted from PBMCs, obtained 45 days after the yellow fever booster vaccination. The chain employs TRBV7-9 and TRBJ1-1; unclear D gene. CDR3 protein: CASSLGDRNARAFF. CDR3 coding DNA: TGTGCCAGCAGCTTAGGAGACCGGAACGCTCGGGCTTTCTTT. The entire variable domain, with the rest obtained from reference TRBV7-9 and TRBJ1-1, is as follows: DTGVSQNPRHKITKRGQNVTFRCDPISEHNRLYWYRQTLGQGPEFLTYFQNEAQLEKSRLLSDRFSAERPKGSFSTLEIQRTEQGDSAMYLCASSLGDRNARAFFGQGTRLTVV.